This TCR beta chain comes out of a study of blood T cells in healthy people across ages. Together with a sample-barcoded 5' primer, a J-beta primer mix was included in a second PCR lasting about 6 to 11 cycles. TCRdb called the 5' RACE reads again in MiXCR, with one record for every CDR3 protein. The sample comprises 450,000 to 600,000 distinct CDR3 sequences, about 27% of which are singletons, and about 3.9% rests with the top ten. Germline assignment: CDR1 LGHDT and CDR2 YNNKEL (reference sequence). The CDR3 runs 17 residues. After removal of 4 bases from V and 0 bases from J, the junction contained 6 bases not matched to a gene. These same data were also listed under a study on T cells of mothers and their children.

The sequence came from a boy aged 2 to 10 in good health. Material for sequencing was blood. The V and J genes are TRBV3-1 and TRBJ2-4, with 10 bases that match TRBD2. CDR3 sequence (DNA): TGTGCCAGCAGCCCAATTAGCGGGGGGTTAGCCAAAAACATTCAGTACTTC. Protein product: CASSPISGGLAKNIQYF.